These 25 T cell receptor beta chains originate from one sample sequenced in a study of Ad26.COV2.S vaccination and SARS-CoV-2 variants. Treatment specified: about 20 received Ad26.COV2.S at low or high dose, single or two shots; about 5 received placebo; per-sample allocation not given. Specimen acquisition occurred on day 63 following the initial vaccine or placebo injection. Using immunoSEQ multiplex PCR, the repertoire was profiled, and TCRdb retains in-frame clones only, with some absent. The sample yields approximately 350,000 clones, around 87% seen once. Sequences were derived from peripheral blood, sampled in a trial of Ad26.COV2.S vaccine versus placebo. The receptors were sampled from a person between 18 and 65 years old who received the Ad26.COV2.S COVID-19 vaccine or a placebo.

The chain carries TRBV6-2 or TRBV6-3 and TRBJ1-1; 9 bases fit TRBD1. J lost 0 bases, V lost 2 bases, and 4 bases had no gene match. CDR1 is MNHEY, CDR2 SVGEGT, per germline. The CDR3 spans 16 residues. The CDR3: CASSYQQGALNTEAFF. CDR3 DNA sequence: TGTGCCAGCAGTTACCAACAGGGGGCCTTGAACACTGAAGCTTTCTTT.

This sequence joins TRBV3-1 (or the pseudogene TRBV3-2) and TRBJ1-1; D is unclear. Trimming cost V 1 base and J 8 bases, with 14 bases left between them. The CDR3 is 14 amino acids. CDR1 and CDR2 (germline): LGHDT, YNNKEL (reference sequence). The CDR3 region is CASSQAGGRSEAFF. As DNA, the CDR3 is TGTGCCAGCAGCCAAGCGGGAGGGAGGTCCGAAGCTTTCTTT.

CDR3 amino acids: CASGSGTASNQPQHF. Here the CDR3 DNA reads TGTGCTAGTGGTTCCGGGACAGCTAGCAATCAGCCCCAGCATTTT. This chain uses TRBV12-5 with TRBJ1-5; TRBD1 matches at 7 bases. Germline V CDR1 and CDR2: LGHNT, FRNRAP. The CDR3 is 15 amino acids. With 4 bases clipped from V and 0 bases from J, the junction kept 3 bases outside the gene matches.

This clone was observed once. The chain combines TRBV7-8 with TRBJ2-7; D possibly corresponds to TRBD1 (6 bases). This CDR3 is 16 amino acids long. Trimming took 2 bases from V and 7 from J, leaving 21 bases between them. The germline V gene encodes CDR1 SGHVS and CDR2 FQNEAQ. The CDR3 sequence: CASSLPSGRGGGEQYF. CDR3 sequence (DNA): TGTGCCAGCAGCTTACCCTCGGGCAGGGGCGGTGGGGAGCAGTACTTC.

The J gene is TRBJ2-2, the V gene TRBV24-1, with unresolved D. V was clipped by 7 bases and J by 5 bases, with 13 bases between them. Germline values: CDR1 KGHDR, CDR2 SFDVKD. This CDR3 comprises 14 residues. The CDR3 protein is CATSASPRTGELFF. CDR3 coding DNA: TGTGCCACCAGCGCGAGTCCAAGGACCGGGGAGCTGTTTTTT.

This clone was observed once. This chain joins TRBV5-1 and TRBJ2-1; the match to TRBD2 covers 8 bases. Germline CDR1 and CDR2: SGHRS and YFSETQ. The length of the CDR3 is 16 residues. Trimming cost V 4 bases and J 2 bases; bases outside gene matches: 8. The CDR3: CASSPGGGPPYNEQFF. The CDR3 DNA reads TGCGCCAGCAGCCCGGGAGGGGGGCCCCCCTACAATGAGCAGTTCTTC.

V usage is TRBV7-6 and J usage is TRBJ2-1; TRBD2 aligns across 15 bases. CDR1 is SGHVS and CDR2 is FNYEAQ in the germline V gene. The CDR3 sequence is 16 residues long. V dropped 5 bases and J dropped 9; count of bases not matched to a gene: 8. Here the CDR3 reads CASSPGTSGGPGEQFF. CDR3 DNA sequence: TGTGCCAGCAGCCCCGGGACTAGCGGGGGGCCGGGTGAGCAGTTCTTC.

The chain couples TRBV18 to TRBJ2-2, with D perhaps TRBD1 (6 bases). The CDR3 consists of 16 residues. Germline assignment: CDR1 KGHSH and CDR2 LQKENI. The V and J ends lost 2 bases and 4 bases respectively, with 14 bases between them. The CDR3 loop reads CASSPRRQEGTGELFF. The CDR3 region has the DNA TGTGCCAGCTCACCAAGGAGACAGGAAGGCACCGGGGAGCTGTTTTTT.

The CDR3 DNA sequence: TGTGCCAGCAGCTCTCCGGGACAGGGGGCGAGGGGCAATCAGCCCCAGCATTTT. Its translation: CASSSPGQGARGNQPQHF. The chain has TRBV11-3 and TRBJ1-5, with 12 bases that match TRBD1. Germline V gene data show CDR1 as SGHNT and CDR2 as YENEEA. The CDR3 consists of 18 residues. V lost 4 bases to trimming and J lost 2 bases; unmatched junction nucleotides: 9.

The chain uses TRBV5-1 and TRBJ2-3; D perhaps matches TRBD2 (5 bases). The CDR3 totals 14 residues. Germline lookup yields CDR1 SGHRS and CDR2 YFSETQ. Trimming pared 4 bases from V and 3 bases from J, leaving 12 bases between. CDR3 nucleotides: TGCGCCAGCAGCGCTACCCCGGGGACAGATACGCAGTATTTT. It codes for CASSATPGTDTQYF.

This CDR3 is CASSIRAETTTGELFF. The CDR3 DNA is TGTGCCAGCAGCATACGGGCCGAAACCACCACCGGGGAGCTGTTTTTT. The rearrangement joins TRBV9 to TRBJ2-2, with no clear D. With 4 bases removed from V and 4 bases from J, the gap between germline ends came to 17 bases. The germline V gene has CDR1 SGDLS and CDR2 YYNGEE. The CDR3 is made up of 16 amino acids.

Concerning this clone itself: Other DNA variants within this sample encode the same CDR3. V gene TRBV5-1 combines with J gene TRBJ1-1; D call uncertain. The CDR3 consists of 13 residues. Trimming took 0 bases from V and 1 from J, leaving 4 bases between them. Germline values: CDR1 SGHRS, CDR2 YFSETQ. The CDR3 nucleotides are TGCGCCAGCAGCTTGGGATCGAACACTGAAGCTTTCTTT. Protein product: CASSLGSNTEAFF.

The DNA for the CDR3 is TGTGCCAGCAGCCAAGAGACAGGGGGCCTTGAAGCTTTCTTT. Translating gives CASSQETGGLEAFF. This chain links TRBV3-1 (or the pseudogene TRBV3-2) with TRBJ1-1, with 10 bases that match TRBD1. V was pared by 0 bases and J by 7 bases, with 2 bases of the junction left unmatched. There are 14 residues in the CDR3. Per the germline V gene, CDR1 is LGHDT and CDR2 is YNNKEL (reference sequence).

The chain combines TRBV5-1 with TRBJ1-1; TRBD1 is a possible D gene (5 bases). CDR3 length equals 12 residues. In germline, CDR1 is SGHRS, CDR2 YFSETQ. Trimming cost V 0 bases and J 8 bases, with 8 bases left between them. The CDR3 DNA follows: TGCGCCAGCAGCTTGGGTAGGGACGAAGCTTTCTTT. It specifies CASSLGRDEAFF.

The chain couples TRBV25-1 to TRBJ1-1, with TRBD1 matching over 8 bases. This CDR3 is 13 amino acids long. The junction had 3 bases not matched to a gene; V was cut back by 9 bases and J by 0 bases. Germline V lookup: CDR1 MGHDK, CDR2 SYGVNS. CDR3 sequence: CASTGGLNTEAFF. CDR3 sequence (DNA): TGTGCCAGTACAGGGGGTTTGAACACTGAAGCTTTCTTT.

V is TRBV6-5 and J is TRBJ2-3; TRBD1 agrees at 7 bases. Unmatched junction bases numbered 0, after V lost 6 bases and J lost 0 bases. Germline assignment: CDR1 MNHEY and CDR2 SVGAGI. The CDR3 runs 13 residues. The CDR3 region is CASSRGSTDTQYF. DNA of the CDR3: TGTGCCAGCAGCAGGGGGAGCACAGATACGCAGTATTTT.

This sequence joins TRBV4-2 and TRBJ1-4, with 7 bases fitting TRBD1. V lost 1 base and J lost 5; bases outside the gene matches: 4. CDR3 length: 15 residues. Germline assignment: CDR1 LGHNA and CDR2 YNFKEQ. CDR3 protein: CASSQVSGQNEKLFF. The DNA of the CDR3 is TGTGCCAGCAGCCAAGTTTCGGGACAGAATGAAAAACTGTTTTTT.

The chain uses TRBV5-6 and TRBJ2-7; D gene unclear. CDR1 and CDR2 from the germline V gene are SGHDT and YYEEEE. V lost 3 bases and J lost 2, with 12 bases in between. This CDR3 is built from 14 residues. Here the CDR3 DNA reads TGTGCCAGCAGCTCAGACATTGTACCCTACGAGCAGTACTTC. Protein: CASSSDIVPYEQYF. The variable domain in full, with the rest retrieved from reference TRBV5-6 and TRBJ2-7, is DAGVTQSPTHLIKTRGQQVTLRCSPKSGHDTVSWYQQALGQGPQFIFQYYEEEERQRGNFPDRFSGHQFPNYSSELNVNALLLGDSALYLCASSSDIVPYEQYFGPGTRLTVT.

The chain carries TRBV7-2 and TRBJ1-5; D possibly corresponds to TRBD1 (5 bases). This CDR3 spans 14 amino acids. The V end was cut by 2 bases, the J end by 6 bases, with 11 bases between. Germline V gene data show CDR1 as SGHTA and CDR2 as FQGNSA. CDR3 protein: CASSLFPGSQPQHF. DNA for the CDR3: TGTGCCAGCAGCTTATTTCCAGGGAGTCAGCCCCAGCATTTT.

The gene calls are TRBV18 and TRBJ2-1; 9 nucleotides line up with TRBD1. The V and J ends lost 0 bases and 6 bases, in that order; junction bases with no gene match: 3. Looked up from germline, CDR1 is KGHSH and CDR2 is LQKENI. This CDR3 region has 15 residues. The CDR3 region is CASSPPGQGTNEQFF. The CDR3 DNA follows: TGTGCCAGCTCACCACCGGGACAGGGTACCAATGAGCAGTTCTTC.

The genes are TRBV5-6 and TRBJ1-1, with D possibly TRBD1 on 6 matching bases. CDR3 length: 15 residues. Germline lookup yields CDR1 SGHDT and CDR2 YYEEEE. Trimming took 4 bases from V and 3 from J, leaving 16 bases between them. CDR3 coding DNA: TGTGCCAGCAGCCGGGTGGGCAGGGGATACACTGAAGCTTTCTTT. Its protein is CASSRVGRGYTEAFF.

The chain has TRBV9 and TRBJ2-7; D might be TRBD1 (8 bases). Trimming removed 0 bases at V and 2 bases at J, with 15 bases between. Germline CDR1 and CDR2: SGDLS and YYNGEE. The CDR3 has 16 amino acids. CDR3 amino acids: CASSVGQGTKAYEQYF. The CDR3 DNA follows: TGTGCCAGCAGCGTAGGACAGGGGACTAAGGCCTACGAGCAGTACTTC.

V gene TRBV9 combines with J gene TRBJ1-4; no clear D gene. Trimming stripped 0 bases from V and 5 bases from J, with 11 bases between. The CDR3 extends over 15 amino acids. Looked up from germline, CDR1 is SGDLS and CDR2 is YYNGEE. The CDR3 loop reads CASSVEGRANEKLFF. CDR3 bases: TGTGCCAGCAGCGTAGAGGGCAGAGCGAATGAAAAACTGTTTTTT.

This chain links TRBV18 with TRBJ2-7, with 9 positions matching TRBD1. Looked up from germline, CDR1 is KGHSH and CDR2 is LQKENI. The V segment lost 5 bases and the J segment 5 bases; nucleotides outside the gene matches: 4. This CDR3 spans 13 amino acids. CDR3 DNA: TGTGCCAGCTCATACCGACAGGGGGACGAGCAGTACTTC. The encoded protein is CASSYRQGDEQYF. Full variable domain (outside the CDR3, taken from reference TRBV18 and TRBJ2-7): NAGVMQNPRHLVRRRGQEARLRCSPMKGHSHVYWYRQLPEEGLKFMVYLQKENIIDESGMPKERFSAEFPKEGPSILRIQQVVRGDSAAYFCASSYRQGDEQYFGPGTRLTVT.

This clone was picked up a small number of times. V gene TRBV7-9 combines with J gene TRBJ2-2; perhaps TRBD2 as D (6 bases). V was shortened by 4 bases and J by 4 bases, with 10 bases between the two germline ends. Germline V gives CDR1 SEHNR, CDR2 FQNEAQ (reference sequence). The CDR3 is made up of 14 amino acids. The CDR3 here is CASSSRGITGELFF. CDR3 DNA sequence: TGTGCCAGCAGCTCACGGGGGATCACCGGGGAGCTGTTTTTT.